This is a list of T cell receptor beta chains from one sample in a study of T cells in Graves' hyperthyroidism and ophthalmopathy. One entry per CDR3 protein, called by TCRdb with MiXCR from the multiplex PCR reads. Among about 460,000 distinct CDR3 sequences, roughly 22% were seen once, and the ten largest hold around 50%. Source material: blood. All receptors come from a woman aged 65 to 85 with Graves' ophthalmopathy. The CDR3 runs from the conserved cysteine through the conserved F or W. D genes are given only for firm matches. Clone size, where shown, is once, few, many, or a class for clones that have expanded.

J: TRBJ2-2; D: NA; size: NA; V: TRBV15; CDR3: CATSVKGNTGELFF; DNA: TGTGCCACCAGCGTGAAAGGGAACACCGGGGAGCTGTTTTTT
J: TRBJ2-1; D: NA; size: few; V: TRBV5-6; CDR3: CASSLPGGGQFF; DNA: TGTGCCAGCAGCTTGCCGGGCGGAGGACAGTTCTTC
J: TRBJ1-2; D: TRBD1; size: few; V: TRBV6-1; CDR3: CASKTGSEGYTF; DNA: TGTGCCAGTAAGACAGGGAGCGAAGGCTACACCTTC
J: TRBJ2-7; D: NA; size: once; V: TRBV6-1; CDR3: CASSPSFSGFYEQYF; DNA: TGTGCCAGCAGTCCCTCTTTTAGCGGATTCTACGAGCAGTACTTC
J: TRBJ2-5; D: NA; size: NA; V: TRBV29-1; CDR3: CSVRPTSSSLRETQYF; DNA: TGCAGCGTGAGGCCGACCTCGTCGAGCCTACGGGAGACCCAGTACTTC
J: TRBJ2-7; D: NA; size: few; V: TRBV12-3/TRBV12-4; CDR3: CASSLSIEQYF; DNA: TGTGCCAGCAGTTTGTCCATCGAGCAGTACTTC
J: TRBJ1-6; D: NA; size: NA; V: TRBV20-1; CDR3: CSGRQSSTGSPLHF; DNA: TGCAGTGGACGACAGAGCTCGACCGGTTCACCCCTCCACTTT
J: TRBJ1-5; D: NA; size: few; V: TRBV19; CDR3: CASSLGSRYSNQPQHF; DNA: TGTGCCAGTTCCCTGGGAAGCCGGTATAGCAATCAGCCCCAGCATTTT
J: TRBJ1-2; D: TRBD1; size: NA; V: TRBV10-3; CDR3: CATGAGTGVGGYTF; DNA: TGTGCCACCGGGGCCGGGACAGGGGTGGGTGGCTACACCTTC
J: TRBJ1-5; D: NA; size: NA; V: TRBV19; CDR3: CASSIQTSNQPQHF; DNA: TGTGCCAGTAGTATCCAGACCAGCAATCAGCCCCAGCATTTT
J: TRBJ2-1; D: NA; size: many; V: TRBV28; CDR3: CASRGEEHNEQFF; DNA: TGTGCCAGCAGAGGGGAGGAGCACAATGAGCAGTTCTTC